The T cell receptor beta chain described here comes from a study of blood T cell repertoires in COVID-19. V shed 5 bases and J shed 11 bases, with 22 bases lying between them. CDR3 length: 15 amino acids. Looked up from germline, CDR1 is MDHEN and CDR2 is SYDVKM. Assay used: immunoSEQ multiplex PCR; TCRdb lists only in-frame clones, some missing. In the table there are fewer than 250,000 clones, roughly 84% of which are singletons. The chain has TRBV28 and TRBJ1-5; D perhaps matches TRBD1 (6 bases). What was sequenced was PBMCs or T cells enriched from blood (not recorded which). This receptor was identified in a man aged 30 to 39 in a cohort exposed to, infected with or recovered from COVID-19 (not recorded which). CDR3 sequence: CASSPTGYQGNAQHF. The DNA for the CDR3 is TGTGCCAGCAGTCCGACAGGTTATCAGGGCAACGCCCAGCATTTT.